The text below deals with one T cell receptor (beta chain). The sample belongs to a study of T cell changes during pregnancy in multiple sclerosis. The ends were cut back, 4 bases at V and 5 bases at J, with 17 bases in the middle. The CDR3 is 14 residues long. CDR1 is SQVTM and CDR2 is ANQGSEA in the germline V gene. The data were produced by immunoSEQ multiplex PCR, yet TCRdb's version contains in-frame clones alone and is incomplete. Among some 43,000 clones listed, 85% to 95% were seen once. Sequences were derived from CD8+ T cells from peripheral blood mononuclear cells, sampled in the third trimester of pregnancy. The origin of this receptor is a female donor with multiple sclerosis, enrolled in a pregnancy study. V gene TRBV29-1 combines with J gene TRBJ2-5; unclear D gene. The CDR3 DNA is TGCAGCGTTGTGTTTGTACTATTCGTTGAGACCCAGTACTTC. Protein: CSVVFVLFVETQYF.